This entry lists 28 T cell receptor beta chains sequenced from one sample in a study of T cells in Graves' hyperthyroidism and ophthalmopathy. Amplification of TCR beta CDR3 regions used RNA as the template. The study used the HTBI primer set for a first-round RT-PCR of the TCR CDR3. Each CDR3 protein is one row after TCRdb ran MiXCR on the multiplex PCR reads. Of more than 450,000 distinct CDR3 sequences in the sample, about 20% are singletons; the top ten hold 40% to 50%. Sequenced input: blood. These receptors were taken from a middle-aged man with Graves' ophthalmopathy.

To note about this clonotype: It may be a read error: a sequence one base away is much more abundant. Written as DNA, the CDR3 is TGTGCCAGCAGCTTCCCCACCGGGGGGCAAGGGACCCAGTACTTC. This gives the protein CASSFPTGGQGTQYF. The rearrangement uses TRBV7-2 and TRBJ2-5, with TRBD2 as a possible D gene (7 bases). CDR3 length: 15 residues. Germline lookup yields CDR1 SGHTA and CDR2 FQGNSA. Drawing the rest from reference TRBV7-2 and TRBJ2-5, the complete variable domain is GAGVSQSPSNKVTEKGKDVELRCDPISGHTALYWYRQSLGQGLEFLIYFQGNSAPDKSGLPSDRFSAERTGGSVSTLTIQRTQQEDSAVYLCASSFPTGGQGTQYFGPGTRLLVL.

V usage is TRBV5-1 and J usage is TRBJ1-1; possible D gene TRBD1, 6 bases. V shed 0 bases and J shed 11 bases, with 11 bases lying between them. The CDR3 totals 12 residues. Germline V gives CDR1 SGHRS, CDR2 YFSETQ. CDR3 bases: TGCGCCAGCAGCTTGGGTCAGGGGTCGGCTTTCTTT. This sequence encodes CASSLGQGSAFF.

This clonotype turned up a few times. The chain carries TRBV5-1 and TRBJ1-1; 7 positions agree with TRBD1. Germline V gene data show CDR1 as SGHRS and CDR2 as YFSETQ. Unmatched junction bases numbered 5, after V lost 0 bases and J lost 3 bases. CDR3 length: 15 residues. CDR3 nucleotide sequence: TGCGCCAGCAGCTTGGAGGGGGCAGGGTACACTGAAGCTTTCTTT. Translation: CASSLEGAGYTEAFF.

The chain uses TRBV29-1 and TRBJ1-2, with 9 positions matching TRBD1. Germline V lookup: CDR1 SQVTM, CDR2 ANQGSEA. The junction had 5 bases not matched to a gene; V was cut back by 8 bases and J by 4 bases. The CDR3 loop spans 12 amino acids. Here the CDR3 reads CSSTGGGYGYTF. The CDR3 DNA sequence: TGCAGCTCGACAGGGGGAGGCTATGGCTACACCTTC. Supplemented by reference TRBV29-1 and TRBJ1-2, the full variable domain reads SAVISQKPSRDICQRGTSLTIQCQVDSQVTMMFWYRQQPGQSLTLIATANQGSEATYESGFVIDKFPISRPNLTFSTLTVSNMSPEDSSIYLCSSTGGGYGYTFGSGTRLTVV.

The rearrangement uses TRBV19 and TRBJ1-4, with 8 bases fitting TRBD1. The CDR3 totals 18 residues. Trimming removed 1 base from V and 8 bases from J; junction bases left unmatched: 15. From germline, CDR1 is LNHDA and CDR2 SQIVND (reference sequence). The DNA for the CDR3 is TGTGCCAGTAGTATAGGGCCGGACGGGACAGGAATTCGGGAAAAACTGTTTTTT. It translates to CASSIGPDGTGIREKLFF.

The sample holds a few counts of this clonotype. The chain joins TRBV10-3 to TRBJ2-7; 9 bases agree with TRBD1. This CDR3 has 13 residues. J was trimmed by 2 bases and V by 10 bases; bases with no gene match: 6. Germline V gene lookup returns CDR1 ENHRY and CDR2 SYGVKD. The CDR3 sequence: CATGTGSAYEQYF. The CDR3 nucleotides are TGTGCCACCGGGACAGGGTCTGCCTACGAGCAGTACTTC.

Regarding this clonotype: A much larger clonotype is one base distant, so this may be a read error. The rearrangement uses TRBV2 and TRBJ1-1, with D uncertain. Germline lookup yields CDR1 SNHLY and CDR2 FYNNEI. CDR3 length: 12 amino acids. CDR3 DNA sequence: TGTGCCAGCAGCGCGGGTTTAATTCAAGCTTCCTTT. Translation: CASSAGLIQASF.

Comments on this clonotype: A much bigger clone sits one base away, suggesting this may be a read error. The rearrangement links TRBV11-2 to TRBJ2-5; D remains unclear. The CDR3 is 14 residues long. CDR1 and CDR2 from the germline V gene are SGHAT and FQNNGV. DNA of the CDR3: TGTGCCAGCAGCTTAGAATGGGCAGAAGAGGCCCAGTACTTC. This codes for CASSLEWAEEAQYF.

V is TRBV6-1 and J is TRBJ2-1; 15 bases align to TRBD2. CDR1 is MNHNS and CDR2 is SASEGT in the germline V gene. CDR3 length equals 19 residues. V shed 5 bases and J 0 bases; nucleotides not matched to a gene: 8. The CDR3 DNA reads as TGTGCCAGCAGTTCCGGGACTAGCGGGGGGCTTAGCTCCTACAATGAGCAGTTCTTC. The encoded protein is CASSSGTSGGLSSYNEQFF.

This clonotype was seen only a few times. V gene TRBV29-1 combines with J gene TRBJ2-2; D call uncertain. Germline CDR1 SQVTM, CDR2 ANQGSEA. The CDR3 is 12 amino acids. Trimming cost V 3 bases and J 3 bases, with 5 bases left between them. CDR3 sequence (DNA): TGCAGCGTTGATAGTTACACCGGGGAGCTGTTTTTT. Amino acid sequence: CSVDSYTGELFF.

The V gene is TRBV5-6, the J gene TRBJ1-6, with a possible D match to TRBD1 (6 bases). The V and J ends lost 10 bases and 7 bases respectively, with 18 bases between them. Germline V gives CDR1 SGHDT, CDR2 YYEEEE. There are 14 residues in the CDR3. CDR3 loop: CASRVWGQNSPLHF. CDR3 DNA: TGTGCCTCCAGGGTCTGGGGACAAAATTCACCCCTCCACTTT.

This clonotype appeared a few times. The chain recombines TRBV7-9 with TRBJ2-5, with D possibly TRBD1 on 6 matching bases. V gave up 4 bases and J gave up 4 bases, with 22 bases separating them. Germline CDR1 and CDR2: SEHNR and FQNEAQ (reference sequence). This CDR3 has 17 residues. The CDR3 region is CASSSWPVWGRGETQYF. Written as DNA, the CDR3 is TGTGCCAGCAGCTCCTGGCCCGTATGGGGGCGAGGAGAGACCCAGTACTTC.

This clonotype showed up many times. This chain joins TRBV29-1 and TRBJ1-2; 12 bases map to TRBD1. CDR3 length equals 15 residues. Germline-derived CDR1 and CDR2 are SQVTM and ANQGSEA. With V trimmed by 4 bases and J by 6 bases, 9 bases remained unmatched. The CDR3, as DNA: TGCAGCGTTGGGGGACAGGGGGCGCGAAGGAATGGCTACACCTTC. Translated: CSVGGQGARRNGYTF.

This clonotype was seen a few times. This chain uses TRBV6-2 or TRBV6-3 with TRBJ2-2; D not certain. Between the trimmed V and J ends, which lost 3 bases and 2 bases, there was a span of 7 bases. This CDR3 comprises 14 residues. The germline CDR1 and CDR2 sequences are MNHEY and SVGEGT. CDR3 amino acids: CASSYQFNTGELFF. The DNA of the CDR3 is TGTGCCAGCAGTTATCAGTTTAACACCGGGGAGCTGTTTTTT.

This clonotype appeared once. The CDR3 nucleotides are TGTGCCAGCAGCGTAGGTAGGGCTAGGCGTAATGAGCAGTTCTTC. The encoded protein is CASSVGRARRNEQFF. The chain couples TRBV9 to TRBJ2-1, with D uncertain. V lost 0 bases, J lost 7 bases, and 14 bases lay in between. The CDR3 consists of 15 residues. The germline V gene encodes CDR1 SGDLS and CDR2 YYNGEE.

This clonotype was seen many times. The V and J genes are TRBV5-1 and TRBJ2-2; D is uncertain. The germline V gene has CDR1 SGHRS and CDR2 YFSETQ. Between the trimmed V and J ends, which lost 3 bases and 5 bases, there was a span of 14 bases. The CDR3 loop spans 15 amino acids. CDR3 bases: TGCGCCAGCAGCTCTGGGCAGGAGCTGACCGGGGAGCTGTTTTTT. Translating gives CASSSGQELTGELFF.

This clonotype was recorded a few times. The chain employs TRBV20-1 and TRBJ2-1, with 10 bases lining up with TRBD2. This CDR3 is 15 amino acids long. CDR1 DFQATT and CDR2 SNEGSKA come from the germline V gene (reference sequence). Trimming removed 6 bases from V and 2 bases from J; junction bases left unmatched: 7. The CDR3 DNA is TGCAGTGCGAGGTCTCTAGCGGGAGCCTACAATGAGCAGTTCTTC. This encodes CSARSLAGAYNEQFF.

This clonotype was detected many times. This sequence joins TRBV14 and TRBJ2-1; 12 positions match TRBD2. Germline V gene sequence: CDR1 SGHDN, CDR2 FVKESK. The junction had 18 bases not matched to a gene; V was cut back by 1 base and J by 8 bases. This CDR3 has 20 residues. CDR3 bases: TGTGCCAGCAGCCAAGGAAGACTAGCGGGAGCCCGAACGATGTTGGATGAGCAGTTCTTC. Translation gives CASSQGRLAGARTMLDEQFF.

This clonotype was counted a few times. The V call is TRBV6-1, the J call TRBJ1-6; 7 bases align to TRBD1. V trimming: 8 bases; J trimming: 10 bases; junction bases outside the gene matches: 14. CDR3 size: 15 residues. The germline V gene has CDR1 MNHNS and CDR2 SASEGT. CDR3 in DNA: TGTGCCAGCGTCCGACAGGGCCCGAGTGGATCACCCCTCCACTTT. Translation: CASVRQGPSGSPLHF.

This clonotype was seen at least ten times. V gene TRBV2 combines with J gene TRBJ2-5; D gene uncertain. With 1 base removed from V and 3 bases from J, the gap between germline ends came to 6 bases. The germline CDR1 and CDR2 sequences are SNHLY and FYNNEI. The CDR3 covers 13 residues. CDR3 amino acids: CASSEGRKETQYF. Here the CDR3 DNA reads TGTGCCAGCAGTGAAGGCAGGAAAGAGACCCAGTACTTC.

The V gene is TRBV12-3 or TRBV12-4, the J gene TRBJ2-2; D call uncertain. The CDR3 runs to 14 residues. V lost 1 base and J lost 7, with 10 bases in between. The CDR3 loop reads CASSLGHLGGELFF. DNA for the CDR3: TGTGCCAGCAGTTTAGGACACCTCGGCGGGGAGCTGTTTTTT.

This clonotype was observed at least ten times. The genes are TRBV12-3 or TRBV12-4 and TRBJ1-1, with D possibly matching TRBD1 (6 bases). Deletions cut 2 bases from V and 7 bases from J, with 23 bases between. There are 17 residues in the CDR3. The chain's CDR3 is CASSLSYGGAGENEAFF. The DNA of the CDR3 is TGTGCCAGCAGTTTATCCTACGGGGGGGCAGGGGAAAATGAAGCTTTCTTT.

This rearrangement joins TRBV2 to TRBJ1-4; TRBD1 agrees at 7 bases. J was trimmed by 6 bases and V by 4 bases; bases with no gene match: 5. CDR1 SNHLY and CDR2 FYNNEI come from the germline V gene. The CDR3 is made up of 14 amino acids. CDR3 nucleotide sequence: TGTGCCAGCAGTGCGGCAGGGGGGGATGAAAAACTGTTTTTT. This sequence encodes CASSAAGGDEKLFF.

This clonotype was detected ten times or more. The chain joins TRBV9 to TRBJ2-3, with TRBD2 identical over 7 bases. From germline, CDR1 is SGDLS and CDR2 YYNGEE. V gave up 0 bases and J gave up 2 bases; unmatched junction bases: 0. The CDR3 spans 14 residues. Written as DNA, the CDR3 is TGTGCCAGCAGCGTAGGACTAGCCACAGATACGCAGTATTTT. It codes for CASSVGLATDTQYF.

At least ten counts were recorded for this clonotype. CDR3 protein: CATSDTGGTDTQYF. The CDR3 region has the DNA TGTGCCACCAGTGATACGGGGGGCACAGATACGCAGTATTTT. The chain links TRBV24-1 to TRBJ2-3; D is perhaps TRBD2 (6 bases). Trimming removed 3 bases at V and 1 base at J, with 7 bases between. The CDR3 length is 14 residues. CDR1 and CDR2 from the germline V gene are KGHDR and SFDVKD.

This clonotype has just a few counts. This chain links TRBV28 with TRBJ2-3; D is ambiguous. The CDR3 is made up of 15 amino acids. Germline lookup yields CDR1 MDHEN and CDR2 SYDVKM. Trimming cost V 6 bases and J 0 bases, with 13 bases left between them. The CDR3: CASSSNLDSTDTQYF. The CDR3 DNA sequence: TGTGCCAGCAGCTCAAACTTGGACAGCACAGATACGCAGTATTTT.

This clonotype has a count of ten or more. The J gene is TRBJ1-1, the V gene TRBV30; 8 nucleotides align to TRBD1. The CDR3 length is 13 residues. V was clipped by 3 bases and J by 7 bases; unmatched bases: 7. Germline assignment: CDR1 GTSNPN and CDR2 SVGIG (reference sequence). This CDR3 reads CAWSPTGVGEAFF. The CDR3 DNA sequence: TGTGCCTGGAGCCCGACAGGGGTGGGTGAAGCTTTCTTT.

In this sample, this clonotype turned up a few times. V gene TRBV5-6 combines with J gene TRBJ2-1, with 9 positions matching TRBD1. CDR1 is SGHDT, CDR2 YYEEEE, per germline. V trimming: 3 bases; J trimming: 2 bases; junction bases outside the gene matches: 3. The CDR3 length is 15 residues. The chain's CDR3 is CASSWGDRAYNEQFF. In DNA form, the CDR3 reads TGTGCCAGCAGCTGGGGGGACAGGGCCTACAATGAGCAGTTCTTC.